Sequencing of this TCR beta chain was carried out in a study of blood T cells in healthy people across ages. Notes on the study in general: Naive T cell percentage showed a strong correlation with the diversity of TCR beta.

Trimming cost V 2 bases and J 3 bases; bases outside gene matches: 5. Per germline, CDR1 LNHDA and CDR2 SQIVND (reference sequence). There are 16 residues in the CDR3. Comment on this clonotype: The antigen remains undetermined.

A J-beta primer mix and a sample-barcoded 5' primer were used in a second PCR of about 6 to 12 cycles. A single record per CDR3 protein comes from TCRdb applying MiXCR to the 5' RACE reads. Among about 1 million distinct CDR3 sequences listed, over 35% were seen once. V usage is TRBV19 and J usage is TRBJ2-3, with TRBD2 matching 10 bases. The TCR originated in a woman aged 55 to 70 in good health. Sequenced material: blood. CDR3 coding DNA: TGTGCCAGTAGTATACTAGCGGGAGCGCTTACAGATACGCAGTATTTT. Its protein product is CASSILAGALTDTQYF.